This passage covers 16 T cell receptor beta chains from one sample sequenced in a study of T cells in Graves' hyperthyroidism and ophthalmopathy. Researchers amplified the TCR beta CDR3 regions from RNA transcripts. First-round RT-PCR of the TCR CDR3 relied on the HTBI primer set. Via MiXCR, TCRdb re-called the multiplex PCR reads, giving one row per CDR3 protein. Found here are approximately 710,000 distinct CDR3 sequences, roughly 17% of them singletons; the top ten hold roughly 16%. Material: blood. These receptor sequences come from a man aged 45-65 years with Graves' hyperthyroidism.

This clonotype has a count of ten or more. The gene calls are TRBV7-2 and TRBJ2-1, with TRBD1 identical over 12 bases. Germline V lookup: CDR1 SGHTA, CDR2 FQGNSA. Trimming took 1 base from V and 8 from J; bases not matched to a gene: 3. The CDR3 is 15 residues long. CDR3 sequence: CASSLVGTGGDEQFF. CDR3 bases: TGTGCCAGCAGCTTAGTAGGGACAGGGGGCGATGAGCAGTTCTTC.

This clonotype was counted ten times or more. The V call is TRBV29-1, the J call TRBJ1-5, with 7 bases that match TRBD1. V shed 5 bases and J 6 bases; nucleotides not matched to a gene: 10. The CDR3 spans 14 residues. The germline gives CDR1 SQVTM, CDR2 ANQGSEA. The CDR3 sequence is CSVRDSNGGQPQHF. The CDR3 coding sequence is TGCAGCGTTCGGGACAGTAATGGTGGTCAGCCCCAGCATTTT. The variable domain in full, with the rest retrieved from reference TRBV29-1 and TRBJ1-5, is SAVISQKPSRDICQRGTSLTIQCQVDSQVTMMFWYRQQPGQSLTLIATANQGSEATYESGFVIDKFPISRPNLTFSTLTVSNMSPEDSSIYLCSVRDSNGGQPQHFGDGTRLSIL.

This clonotype was detected only a few times. The chain links TRBV28 to TRBJ2-1; 7 nucleotides align to TRBD2. The CDR3 is 16 residues long. Germline lookup yields CDR1 MDHEN and CDR2 SYDVKM. Losses at the gene ends were 4 bases for V and 0 bases for J; bases not matched to a gene: 6. Here the CDR3 DNA reads TGTGCCAGCAGTTCCCAACTAGCGAGCTCCTACAATGAGCAGTTCTTC. Translated: CASSSQLASSYNEQFF.

The table lists this clonotype with many counts. The chain uses TRBV12-3 or TRBV12-4 and TRBJ2-1, with TRBD2 matching over 11 bases. This CDR3 has 16 amino acids. The V gene end was trimmed by 3 bases and the J gene end by 7 bases; junction bases not matched to a gene: 8. The CDR3 spells CASSFKVAGGWNEQFF. CDR3 nucleotide sequence: TGTGCCAGCAGTTTCAAGGTAGCGGGAGGGTGGAATGAGCAGTTCTTC.

CDR3 nucleotides: TGTGCCAGCAGTTTCTATACGGGACAGGGACCAGCTAACTATGGCTACACCTTC. Translating gives CASSFYTGQGPANYGYTF. The V and J genes are TRBV28 and TRBJ1-2; 9 bases agree with TRBD1. The CDR3 runs 18 residues. Losses at the gene ends were 3 bases for V and 0 bases for J; bases not matched to a gene: 11. Germline loops: CDR1 MDHEN, CDR2 SYDVKM.

The chain links TRBV7-9 to TRBJ1-4; 8 bases match TRBD1. The CDR3 runs to 16 residues. With V trimmed by 2 bases and J by 5 bases, 7 bases remained unmatched. Germline V gives CDR1 SEHNR, CDR2 FQNEAQ (reference sequence). CDR3 in DNA: TGTGCCAGCAGCTTAAATCCCGGACAGGGAAATGAAAAACTGTTTTTT. Encoded protein: CASSLNPGQGNEKLFF.

This clonotype was observed a few times. This chain connects TRBV28 to TRBJ1-4; the D gene is possibly TRBD1 (5 bases). Trimming stripped 8 bases from V and 5 bases from J, with 21 bases between. Germline-derived CDR1 and CDR2 are MDHEN and SYDVKM. This CDR3 contains 16 residues. In DNA, the CDR3 is TGTGCCAGCTCCCAGGGACTGTTTTCGGGCAATGAAAAACTGTTTTTT. Translating it yields CASSQGLFSGNEKLFF.

This clonotype came up many times. This sequence joins TRBV10-3 and TRBJ1-6, with D maybe TRBD1 (5 bases). V shed 2 bases and J shed 9 bases, with 20 bases lying between them. Looked up from germline, CDR1 is ENHRY and CDR2 is SYGVKD. The CDR3 is 17 amino acids. The CDR3 bases are TGTGCCATCAGTGAGGCTATTATTGGGACGACGGCTTCACCCCTCCACTTT. Residues: CAISEAIIGTTASPLHF.

The rearrangement links TRBV12-5 to TRBJ2-1; D unresolved. V was shortened by 1 base and J by 7 bases, with 5 bases between the two germline ends. Germline assignment: CDR1 LGHNT and CDR2 FRNRAP. The CDR3 extends over 12 amino acids. The CDR3 here is CASGLGRNEQFF. CDR3 coding DNA: TGTGCTAGTGGTTTGGGCCGGAATGAGCAGTTCTTC.

This chain uses TRBV6-1 with TRBJ1-2; no firm D call. The CDR3 contains 14 residues. Per germline, CDR1 MNHNS and CDR2 SASEGT. With 3 bases removed from V and 4 bases from J, the gap between germline ends came to 12 bases. The CDR3 loop reads CASSDGESAYGYTF. CDR3 in DNA: TGTGCCAGCAGTGACGGGGAGTCAGCCTATGGCTACACCTTC.

This clonotype was recorded a few times. V gene TRBV6-2 or TRBV6-3 combines with J gene TRBJ2-7, with 12 positions matching TRBD2. Germline lookup yields CDR1 MNHEY and CDR2 SVGEGT. V was clipped by 5 bases and J by 4 bases; unmatched bases: 9. This CDR3 is built from 16 residues. The CDR3 loop reads CASSQIQTSGRYEQYF. CDR3 coding DNA: TGTGCCAGCAGTCAAATACAGACTAGCGGGAGATACGAGCAGTACTTC.

In its sample, this clonotype was seen many times. The chain couples TRBV12-3 or TRBV12-4 to TRBJ1-1; 7 bases are a match to TRBD1. J was trimmed by 11 bases and V by 7 bases; bases with no gene match: 7. The CDR3 extends over 11 amino acids. In DNA, the CDR3 is TGTGCCAGCATCCAGGGACAGTGGGCTTTCTTT. It specifies CASIQGQWAFF.

The rearrangement joins TRBV9 to TRBJ2-1; 7 positions match TRBD2. The CDR3 spans 16 residues. Per germline, CDR1 SGDLS and CDR2 YYNGEE. V shed 4 bases, J shed 5 bases, and the junction held 12 bases outside the gene matches. The CDR3 spells CASSPRGREPNNEQFF. DNA for the CDR3: TGTGCCAGCAGCCCTCGGGGGAGGGAGCCGAACAATGAGCAGTTCTTC.

The chain employs TRBV10-2 and TRBJ1-1; possibly TRBD1 for D (5 bases). The CDR3 has 16 amino acids. Germline assignment: CDR1 WSHSY and CDR2 SAAADI. V dropped 2 bases and J dropped 0 bases, with 13 bases sitting between them. The CDR3 bases are TGCGCCAGCAGTGAGCGCCCCGGGACGGTGAACACTGAAGCTTTCTTT. Amino acids: CASSERPGTVNTEAFF.

For this clonotype: This may come from a read error, since a much larger clone is one base off. The rearrangement links TRBV12-5 to TRBJ2-3, with D uncertain. CDR1 is LGHNT, CDR2 FRNRAP, per germline. There are 16 residues in the CDR3. V was shortened by 7 bases and J by 0 bases, with 17 bases between the two germline ends. The CDR3 nucleotides are TGTGCTAGTGCCCTGGCGCGGTGGGCTAGCACAGATACGCAGTATTTT. It translates to CASALARWASTDTQYF.

This clonotype was observed at least ten times. The rearrangement links TRBV9 to TRBJ2-3, with 11 bases that match TRBD2. V shed 4 bases and J 0 bases; nucleotides not matched to a gene: 4. Germline V gene data show CDR1 as SGDLS and CDR2 as YYNGEE. The CDR3 is 16 amino acids. The chain's CDR3 is CASSRRTSGSTDTQYF. The CDR3 coding sequence is TGTGCCAGCAGCCGAAGGACTAGCGGGAGCACAGATACGCAGTATTTT.